The 18 T cell receptor beta chains below were found in one sample sequenced in a study of early T cells in non-severe SARS-CoV-2 infection. TCRdb re-analysed the 5' RACE reads in MiXCR, keeping a single row per CDR3 protein. Among around 30,000 distinct CDR3 sequences listed, approximately 4.7% were seen once. The sample was whole blood. The receptor set was obtained from an adult who was a healthcare worker with PCR-confirmed SARS-CoV-2 infection or an uninfected control (not recorded which).

The sample holds many counts of this clonotype. The chain links TRBV30 to TRBJ2-1; 8 nucleotides agree with TRBD2. The germline V gene encodes CDR1 GTSNPN and CDR2 SVGIG (reference sequence). The CDR3 covers 16 residues. V gave up 2 bases and J gave up 1 base; unmatched junction bases: 7. As DNA, the CDR3 is TGTGCCTGGAGTTTACCGGGGGGGGTATCCTACAATGAGCAGTTCTTC. Amino acid sequence: CAWSLPGGVSYNEQFF.

The chain employs TRBV18 and TRBJ2-2, with a possible D match to TRBD1 (6 bases). With 4 bases removed from V and 14 bases from J, the gap between germline ends came to 17 bases. Germline V gene sequence: CDR1 KGHSH, CDR2 LQKENI. The CDR3 has 13 residues. The CDR3 loop reads CASSQQGSGVLFF. The CDR3 DNA reads as TGTGCCAGCTCACAACAGGGTTCCGGGGTACTGTTTTTT.

This clonotype has a count of ten or more. The chain links TRBV15 to TRBJ2-5; 9 nucleotides agree with TRBD1. This CDR3 is 15 amino acids long. Germline CDR1 and CDR2: LNHNV and YYDKDF (reference sequence). V lost 0 bases and J lost 6; bases outside the gene matches: 5. CDR3 DNA: TGTGCCACCAGCAGAGATATGGGGACAGGGAAGACCCAGTACTTC. It specifies CATSRDMGTGKTQYF. The full variable domain, completed using reference TRBV15 and TRBJ2-5, is DAMVIQNPRYQVTQFGKPVTLSCSQTLNHNVMYWYQQKSSQAPKLLFHYYDKDFNNEADTPDNFQSRRPNTSFCFLDIRSPGLGDTAMYLCATSRDMGTGKTQYFGPGTRLLVL.

This clonotype was found many times. This chain links TRBV20-1 with TRBJ1-2; maybe TRBD1 (6 bases). This CDR3 comprises 15 residues. In germline, CDR1 is DFQATT, CDR2 SNEGSKA (reference sequence). Trimming pared 0 bases from V and 2 bases from J, leaving 13 bases between. Here the CDR3 reads CSARDSAGANYGYTF. For the CDR3, the DNA is TGCAGTGCTAGAGATTCGGCAGGGGCCAACTATGGCTACACCTTC.

This clonotype turned up a few times. The V call is TRBV7-8, the J call TRBJ1-2, with D hard to call. Trimming took off 5 bases at V and 6 bases at J, with 19 bases between the two ends. The CDR3 covers 15 residues. In germline, CDR1 is SGHVS, CDR2 FQNEAQ. CDR3 in amino acids: CASSERFTADDGYTF. CDR3 in DNA: TGTGCCAGCAGCGAGCGATTTACAGCGGACGATGGCTACACCTTC.

This clonotype was seen at least ten times. The chain joins TRBV20-1 to TRBJ1-1, with D possibly being TRBD1 (5 bases). CDR1 and CDR2 (germline): DFQATT, SNEGSKA (reference sequence). This CDR3 comprises 18 residues. V shed 6 bases and J shed 2 bases, with 28 bases lying between them. The chain's CDR3 is CSAPRLGRSKRGNTEAFF. CDR3 sequence (DNA): TGCAGTGCCCCCAGGCTGGGCAGGTCTAAAAGGGGCAACACTGAAGCTTTCTTT.

This clonotype was detected many times. The chain links TRBV7-9 to TRBJ1-1; D remains unclear. Germline V lookup: CDR1 SEHNR, CDR2 FQNEAQ (reference sequence). This CDR3 is 15 amino acids long. Trimming took off 0 bases at V and 1 base at J, with 9 bases between the two ends. In DNA form, the CDR3 reads TGTGCCAGCAGCTTAGCTTCACAGCGGAACACTGAAGCTTTCTTT. It yields the protein CASSLASQRNTEAFF.

This clonotype has ten or more counts. This chain uses TRBV6-5 with TRBJ1-1, with D unresolved. The CDR3 consists of 16 residues. Trimming took off 6 bases at V and 6 bases at J, with 23 bases between the two ends. The germline CDR1 and CDR2 sequences are MNHEY and SVGAGI. The CDR3 spells CASSPGTGSYDAEAFF. In DNA form, the CDR3 reads TGTGCCAGCAGCCCGGGAACGGGGTCGTATGACGCTGAAGCTTTCTTT.

This clonotype was seen repeatedly, ten times or more. This rearrangement joins TRBV13 to TRBJ2-3; D is unclear. Deletions cut 5 bases from V and 0 bases from J, with 18 bases between. Germline CDR1 reads PRHDT; CDR2 reads FYEKMQ (reference sequence). CDR3 length: 17 residues. The chain's CDR3 is CASSARHDGASTDTQYF. CDR3 DNA: TGTGCCAGCAGCGCACGCCATGACGGAGCTAGCACAGATACGCAGTATTTT.

The rearrangement joins TRBV7-8 to TRBJ2-1; 7 bases are shared with TRBD2. Germline V lookup: CDR1 SGHVS, CDR2 FQNEAQ. This CDR3 has 15 residues. V was clipped by 1 base and J by 5 bases; unmatched bases: 5. The CDR3 region has the DNA TGTGCCAGCAGCTTAGTTGCGGGAGAGCACAATGAGCAGTTCTTC. Translated, it gives CASSLVAGEHNEQFF. The entire variable domain, with the rest obtained from reference TRBV7-8 and TRBJ2-1, is as follows: GAGVSQSPRYKVAKRGQDVALRCDPISGHVSLFWYQQALGQGPEFLTYFQNEAQLDKSGLPSDRFFAERPEGSVSTLKIQRTQQEDSAVYLCASSLVAGEHNEQFFGPGTRLTVL.

The sample holds a few counts of this clonotype. The chain is built from TRBV6-1 and TRBJ2-7, with a tentative D call TRBD1 (6 bases). The V gene lost 2 bases and the J gene lost 0 bases, with 8 bases spanning the gap. The CDR3 runs to 14 residues. CDR1 and CDR2 from the germline V gene are MNHNS and SASEGT. In DNA form, the CDR3 reads TGTGCCAGCAGTGAATTGGACAGCTCCTACGAGCAGTACTTC. Its translation: CASSELDSSYEQYF.

This clonotype was recorded at least ten times. The chain carries TRBV7-9 and TRBJ1-5; no clear D gene. Germline-derived CDR1 and CDR2 are SEHNR and FQNEAQ (reference sequence). This CDR3 has 14 residues. V was trimmed by 1 base and J by 5 bases, leaving 9 bases between them. The CDR3 loop reads CASSLDSGYQPQHF. The DNA of the CDR3 is TGTGCCAGCAGCTTAGACAGCGGATATCAGCCCCAGCATTTT.

This clonotype has a count of ten or more. The rearrangement joins TRBV11-2 to TRBJ2-3; a possible D gene is TRBD1 (5 bases). V gave up 7 bases and J gave up 0 bases, with 14 bases separating them. This CDR3 has 15 amino acids. Germline V gives CDR1 SGHAT, CDR2 FQNNGV. CDR3 bases: TGTGCCAGCACCGCACAGACAGCGAGCACAGATACGCAGTATTTT. Residues: CASTAQTASTDTQYF.

This clonotype was seen repeatedly, ten times or more. The V gene is TRBV7-2, the J gene TRBJ1-1, with D possibly being TRBD1 (5 bases). Germline CDR1 SGHTA, CDR2 FQGNSA. V was cut by 6 bases and J by 7 bases, with 15 bases left in between. The CDR3 has 13 residues. The CDR3 DNA reads TGTGCCAGCAGAAGAGACAGAAGGATTGAAGCTTTCTTT. Translating gives CASRRDRRIEAFF.

This clonotype has at least ten counts. The chain is built from TRBV24-1 and TRBJ1-4; possible D gene TRBD1, 5 bases. Trimming cost V 6 bases and J 2 bases, with 9 bases left between them. Germline CDR1 reads KGHDR; CDR2 reads SFDVKD. This CDR3 has 14 amino acids. The CDR3 region has the DNA TGTGCCACCAGTCCGGCAGGGACTAATGAAAAACTGTTTTTT. Translation: CATSPAGTNEKLFF.

This clonotype was seen more than once but under ten times. This chain uses TRBV11-2 with TRBJ2-7; D is possibly TRBD2 (5 bases). The CDR3 runs to 13 residues. Germline loops: CDR1 SGHAT, CDR2 FQNNGV. V was pared by 3 bases and J by 6 bases, with 12 bases between. The DNA of the CDR3 is TGTGCCAGCAGCTTGGCCGGGGTAGGCGAGCAGTACTTC. This translates into CASSLAGVGEQYF.

This clonotype was seen only a few times. V usage is TRBV5-5 and J usage is TRBJ2-7, with 11 bases fitting TRBD2. CDR3 length: 15 amino acids. The V segment lost 0 bases and the J segment 4 bases; nucleotides outside the gene matches: 3. Germline CDR1 reads SGHKS; CDR2 reads YYEKEE (reference sequence). CDR3 sequence reads: CASSLVAGGPYEQYF. DNA for the CDR3: TGTGCCAGCAGCTTGGTAGCGGGAGGGCCGTACGAGCAGTACTTC. Drawing the rest from reference TRBV5-5 and TRBJ2-7, the complete variable domain is DAGVTQSPTHLIKTRGQQVTLRCSPISGHKSVSWYQQVLGQGPQFIFQYYEKEERGRGNFPDRFSARQFPNYSSELNVNALLLGDSALYLCASSLVAGGPYEQYFGPGTRLTVT.

V usage is TRBV18 and J usage is TRBJ2-1, with 7 bases matching TRBD1. Germline loops: CDR1 KGHSH, CDR2 LQKENI. This CDR3 comprises 15 residues. Germline trimming cut 6 bases from V and 0 bases from J; bases unmatched to any gene: 5. Here the CDR3 reads CASSQGDSSYNEQFF. Here the CDR3 DNA reads TGTGCCAGCTCCCAGGGGGACAGCTCCTACAATGAGCAGTTCTTC.